The 6 T cell receptor beta chains in this list originate from one sample, sequenced in a study of cytomegalovirus exposure and HLA in healthy donors. The PCR used 60 Vbeta and 13 Jbeta primers. Produced via immunoSEQ multiplex PCR; TCRdb's table is partial and in-frame only. Its listing shows approximately 210,000 clones. Sequencing used PBMCs. All receptors derive from a woman aged 25 to 45 in good health and CMV-seropositive.

This chain links TRBV2 with TRBJ2-2, with D possibly being TRBD1 (5 bases). Germline V gene sequence: CDR1 SNHLY, CDR2 FYNNEI. Trimming took off 2 bases at V and 0 bases at J, with 10 bases between the two ends. This CDR3 is built from 16 residues. The chain's CDR3 is CASSEQDMPNTGELFF. In DNA form, the CDR3 reads TGTGCCAGCAGTGAACAGGACATGCCGAACACCGGGGAGCTGTTTTTT.

J is TRBJ1-6 and V is TRBV7-9, with a possible D match to TRBD1 (5 bases). Between the trimmed V and J ends, which lost 2 bases and 8 bases, there was a span of 13 bases. Per germline, CDR1 SEHNR and CDR2 FQNEAQ (reference sequence). This CDR3 region has 15 residues. CDR3 sequence: CASSLFQGGDSPLHF. CDR3 nucleotide sequence: TGTGCCAGCAGCTTATTTCAGGGAGGCGATTCACCCCTCCACTTT.

The V call is TRBV19, the J call TRBJ1-4; D is undetermined. The CDR3 spans 15 residues. Trimming pared 7 bases from V and 5 bases from J, leaving 17 bases between. CDR1 and CDR2 (germline): LNHDA, SQIVND (reference sequence). This chain's CDR3 is CASTNVGRLNEKLFF. The DNA for the CDR3 is TGTGCCAGTACCAATGTGGGCCGATTAAATGAAAAACTGTTTTTT.

V gene TRBV27 combines with J gene TRBJ2-7; tentative D call: TRBD2 (6 bases). In germline, CDR1 is MNHEY, CDR2 SMNVEV (reference sequence). V was pared by 6 bases and J by 5 bases, with 14 bases between. This CDR3 is 13 amino acids long. The CDR3 is CASSGGPPDEQYF. CDR3 nucleotides: TGTGCCAGCAGCGGAGGGCCCCCCGACGAGCAGTACTTC.

CDR3: CASSQSLLNEQFF. As DNA, the CDR3 is TGTGCCAGCAGCCAATCTTTACTCAATGAGCAGTTCTTC. This chain links TRBV16 with TRBJ2-1; D not certain. Trimming stripped 0 bases from V and 6 bases from J, with 6 bases between. Germline loops: CDR1 KGHSY, CDR2 FQNENV. This CDR3 is 13 amino acids long.

The chain recombines TRBV7-2 with TRBJ2-3; 8 bases map to TRBD1. Germline CDR1 and CDR2: SGHTA and FQGNSA. J lost 1 base, V lost 4 bases, and 10 bases had no gene match. The CDR3 is made up of 17 amino acids. The CDR3 DNA reads as TGTGCCAGCAGCTCGAGCGTCAGGGGGCCCGGCACAGATACGCAGTATTTT. It is translated as CASSSSVRGPGTDTQYF. Full variable domain (missing parts from reference TRBV7-2 and TRBJ2-3): GAGVSQSPSNKVTEKGKDVELRCDPISGHTALYWYRQSLGQGLEFLIYFQGNSAPDKSGLPSDRFSAERTGGSVSTLTIQRTQQEDSAVYLCASSSSVRGPGTDTQYFGPGTRLTVL.